These T cell receptor beta chains were read from a single sample in a study of neurological immune-mediated disorders. One entry per CDR3 protein results from TCRdb running MiXCR on the 5' RACE reads. Of 55,000 to 70,000 distinct CDR3 sequences listed, over 4% are singletons. Sequencing input: PBMCs. These receptors originate from a human donor with multiple sclerosis. The donor label of this sample is uncertain. The CDR3 runs from the conserved cysteine through the conserved F or W. The D gene is left open where the match is weak. The listing skips clone size in some rows; elsewhere it reads once, few, many or a size class.

many	-	TRBJ2-5	TRBV5-5	CASSLVSQFQETQYF
many	-	TRBJ2-2	TRBV11-1	CASSKEGAGTGELFF
few	-	TRBJ2-7	TRBV6-2/TRBV6-3	CASSYVTDYEQYF
many	-	TRBJ1-2	TRBV10-3	CAISEQVNYGYTF
many	-	TRBJ1-1	TRBV15	CATSRDPGHFLAFF
many	-	TRBJ1-6	TRBV27	CASSSRRVPEPLHF
many	TRBD1	TRBJ1-2	TRBV20-1	CSAAGQGYYGYTF
many	-	TRBJ2-7	TRBV12-3/TRBV12-4	CASSLNRWNEQYF
many	-	TRBJ1-3	TRBV6-6	CATLDAVLSGNTIYF
many	-	TRBJ2-7	TRBV5-1	CASSLLGVSDEQYF
many	-	TRBJ1-3	TRBV5-1	CASSLGAGGMDTIYF
many	-	TRBJ1-5	TRBV3-1	CASSPRGGPQHF
few	TRBD1	TRBJ2-7	TRBV10-3	CAISERGLRGDEQYF
many	-	TRBJ1-1	TRBV18	CASSPTPRSTEAFF
many	-	TRBJ2-5	TRBV25-1	CASPRISGPETQYF
many	TRBD1	TRBJ1-2	TRBV20-1	CSAGWDRVFGYTF
many	-	TRBJ2-1	TRBV5-1	CASRMGQGFGSYNEQFF
many	-	TRBJ2-3	TRBV20-1	CSAAGARRGPTDTQYF
-	TRBD1	TRBJ2-7	TRBV20-1	CSATGQGASYEQYF
many	-	TRBJ1-2	TRBV6-6	CASSSQSAGTDSYGYTF
many	-	TRBJ1-3	TRBV11-2	CASSYTGPNSGNTIYF
many	-	TRBJ1-2	TRBV24-1	CATSDLGFDGYTF
many	-	TRBJ1-2	TRBV29-1	CSVGGNLGYTF
many	-	TRBJ1-6	TRBV11-2	CASSPWGDLSYNSPLHF
-	-	TRBJ1-1	TRBV18	CASSYPIHGGTEAFF
many	-	TRBJ1-4	TRBV5-1	CASSTDTSATNEKLFF
many	-	TRBJ2-3	TRBV7-2	CASSAGGYTDTQYF
medium-sized	-	TRBJ2-2	TRBV12-3/TRBV12-4	CASSTIVTGELFF
many	TRBD2	TRBJ2-1	TRBV4-1	CASSPIAGGPYEQFF
many	-	TRBJ2-3	TRBV7-8	CASSYREGTDTQYF
many	-	TRBJ1-1	TRBV20-1	CSAASSRNTEAFF
many	-	TRBJ1-1	TRBV4-2	CASSERPQGGEPEAFF
few	TRBD1	TRBJ2-1	TRBV4-3	CASSHGTGGHNEQFF
many	-	TRBJ2-4	TRBV20-1	CSARDQRVTLAKNIQYF
many	-	TRBJ2-3	TRBV24-1	CATSDYITDTQYF
many	TRBD1	TRBJ1-6	TRBV5-5	CASSFGQAKIHSPLHF
many	-	TRBJ1-6	TRBV20-1	CSAPNPFGREPSPLHF
many	-	TRBJ2-3	TRBV5-1	CASSMGAGADTQYF
many	-	TRBJ1-2	TRBV7-6	CASSRDLNYGYTF
many	-	TRBJ1-2	TRBV6-5	CASSSAGSGDYGYTF
many	-	TRBJ2-3	TRBV20-1	CSARVPNTDTQYF
many	-	TRBJ2-5	TRBV2	CASSEALQKETQYF